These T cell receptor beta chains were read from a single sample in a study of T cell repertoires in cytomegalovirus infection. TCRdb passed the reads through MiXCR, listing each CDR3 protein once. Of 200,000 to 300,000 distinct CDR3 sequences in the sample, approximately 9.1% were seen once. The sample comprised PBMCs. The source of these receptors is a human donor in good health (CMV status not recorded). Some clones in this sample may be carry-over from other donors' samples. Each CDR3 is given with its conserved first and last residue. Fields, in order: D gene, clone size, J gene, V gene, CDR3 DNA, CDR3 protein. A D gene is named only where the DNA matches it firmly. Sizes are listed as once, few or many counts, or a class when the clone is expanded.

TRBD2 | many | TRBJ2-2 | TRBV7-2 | TGTGCCAGCAGCCTCCCGGGACTACGGAACACCGGGGAGCTGTTTTTT | CASSLPGLRNTGELFF